The rows below give T cell receptor beta chains drawn from one sample of a study of vaccination and CD4 T cells after COVID-19. TCRdb recomputed calls from the PCR reads with MiXCR, one row per CDR3 protein. The sample holds 20,000 to 25,000 distinct CDR3 sequences, about 52% seen once. Antigens of these TCRs are unknown. Sequenced material: CD4+ T cells from blood, cultured in vitro. These receptors originate from a human donor who had recovered from COVID-19. The CDR3 runs from the conserved cysteine through the conserved F or W. The order of the fields is clone size, J gene, D gene, V gene, CDR3 protein, CDR3 DNA. D genes are given only for firm matches. Size is omitted from some rows. Given values are once, few, many or a class for expanded clones.

clone_size: NA
j_call: TRBJ1-6
d_call: TRBD1
v_call: TRBV14
cdr3_aa: CASSQALTGGGSPLHF
cdr3_nt: TGTGCCAGCAGCCAAGCCCTGACAGGGGGGGGTTCACCCCTCCACTTT

clone_size: NA
j_call: TRBJ1-5
d_call: NA
v_call: TRBV30
cdr3_aa: CAWSVKPTSNQPQHF
cdr3_nt: TGTGCCTGGAGTGTAAAGCCAACTAGCAATCAGCCCCAGCATTTT

clone_size: few
j_call: TRBJ2-5
d_call: TRBD1
v_call: TRBV5-1
cdr3_aa: CASSKDRSETQYF
cdr3_nt: TGCGCCAGCAGCAAGGACAGGTCGGAGACCCAGTACTTC

clone_size: few
j_call: TRBJ1-5
d_call: TRBD1
v_call: TRBV6-2/TRBV6-3
cdr3_aa: CASSYSGTANQPQHF
cdr3_nt: TGTGCCAGCAGTTACTCGGGGACAGCTAATCAGCCCCAGCATTTT

clone_size: few
j_call: TRBJ2-7
d_call: TRBD2
v_call: TRBV7-2
cdr3_aa: CASSSGLAGDSEQYF
cdr3_nt: TGTGCCAGCAGCTCGGGACTAGCGGGAGATAGCGAGCAGTACTTC

clone_size: NA
j_call: TRBJ2-3
d_call: TRBD1
v_call: TRBV19
cdr3_aa: CASSIGGQGTTDTQYF
cdr3_nt: TGTGCCAGTAGTATCGGGGGACAGGGAACGACAGATACGCAGTATTTT

clone_size: NA
j_call: TRBJ1-2
d_call: NA
v_call: TRBV30
cdr3_aa: CAWSTDFNYGYTF
cdr3_nt: TGTGCCTGGAGTACAGATTTTAACTATGGCTACACCTTC

clone_size: few
j_call: TRBJ1-5
d_call: TRBD1
v_call: TRBV28
cdr3_aa: CASSGGQGRNQPQHF
cdr3_nt: TGTGCCAGCAGTGGGGGACAGGGACGCAATCAGCCCCAGCATTTT

clone_size: NA
j_call: TRBJ1-2
d_call: NA
v_call: TRBV20-1
cdr3_aa: CSARDHASPYGYTF
cdr3_nt: TGCAGTGCTAGAGATCACGCAAGTCCATATGGCTACACCTTC

clone_size: NA
j_call: TRBJ2-3
d_call: NA
v_call: TRBV19
cdr3_aa: CASSTGPLGDTQYF
cdr3_nt: TGTGCCAGTAGTACTGGACCCTTGGGGGATACGCAGTATTTT

clone_size: NA
j_call: TRBJ1-2
d_call: TRBD1
v_call: TRBV12-3/TRBV12-4
cdr3_aa: CASAAGPGQGAGGYTF
cdr3_nt: TGTGCCAGTGCAGCCGGGCCGGGACAGGGGGCGGGGGGCTACACCTTC

clone_size: NA
j_call: TRBJ1-2
d_call: TRBD1
v_call: TRBV6-1
cdr3_aa: CASSEYYRRDRSSSYF
cdr3_nt: TGTGCCAGCAGTGAATACTATCGACGGGACAGGTCTTCGAGTTACTTC

clone_size: few
j_call: TRBJ1-5
d_call: TRBD1
v_call: TRBV6-1
cdr3_aa: CASSEGGGVQPQHF
cdr3_nt: TGTGCCAGCAGTGAAGGAGGGGGCGTCCAGCCCCAGCATTTT

clone_size: few
j_call: TRBJ1-5
d_call: TRBD1
v_call: TRBV19
cdr3_aa: CASSIESTGTGGYQPQHF
cdr3_nt: TGTGCCAGTAGTATAGAAAGTACCGGGACAGGGGGATATCAGCCCCAGCATTTT

clone_size: NA
j_call: TRBJ1-1
d_call: NA
v_call: TRBV28
cdr3_aa: CASSSGLNTEAFF
cdr3_nt: TGTGCCAGCAGTTCCGGGCTGAACACTGAAGCTTTCTTT

clone_size: NA
j_call: TRBJ1-1
d_call: NA
v_call: TRBV7-8
cdr3_aa: CASSEILKNTEAFF
cdr3_nt: TGTGCCAGCAGCGAAATACTAAAGAACACTGAAGCTTTCTTT

clone_size: NA
j_call: TRBJ2-7
d_call: NA
v_call: TRBV2
cdr3_aa: CASKRASQSYEQYF
cdr3_nt: TGTGCCAGCAAACGGGCATCTCAATCCTACGAGCAGTACTTC

clone_size: NA
j_call: TRBJ2-1
d_call: TRBD2
v_call: TRBV20-1
cdr3_aa: CSARDGTSGIYNEQFF
cdr3_nt: TGCAGTGCTAGAGACGGTACTAGCGGAATTTACAATGAGCAGTTCTTC

clone_size: NA
j_call: TRBJ1-2
d_call: TRBD1
v_call: TRBV20-1
cdr3_aa: CSARERTLGTGGARGYTF
cdr3_nt: TGCAGTGCTAGAGAACGGACCCTGGGGACAGGGGGGGCTCGGGGCTACACCTTC

clone_size: NA
j_call: TRBJ2-2
d_call: TRBD2
v_call: TRBV20-1
cdr3_aa: CSARGLAGPFGELFF
cdr3_nt: TGCAGTGCTAGGGGACTAGCGGGGCCCTTTGGGGAGCTGTTTTTT

clone_size: NA
j_call: TRBJ2-2
d_call: TRBD2
v_call: TRBV9
cdr3_aa: CASSVSGRSTGELFF
cdr3_nt: TGTGCCAGCAGCGTTAGCGGGAGAAGCACCGGGGAGCTGTTTTTT

clone_size: NA
j_call: TRBJ2-7
d_call: TRBD2
v_call: TRBV7-8
cdr3_aa: CASSFGGSSYEQYF
cdr3_nt: TGTGCCAGCAGCTTTGGCGGGAGCTCCTACGAGCAGTACTTC

clone_size: NA
j_call: TRBJ1-1
d_call: TRBD1
v_call: TRBV7-2
cdr3_aa: CASSQTGGAPPTEAFF
cdr3_nt: TGTGCCAGCAGCCAGACAGGGGGTGCCCCCCCCACTGAAGCTTTCTTT

clone_size: NA
j_call: TRBJ1-4
d_call: TRBD1
v_call: TRBV7-9
cdr3_aa: CASSSDRGSEKLFF
cdr3_nt: TGTGCCAGCAGCTCAGACAGGGGTAGCGAAAAACTGTTTTTT

clone_size: NA
j_call: TRBJ2-1
d_call: NA
v_call: TRBV7-6
cdr3_aa: CASSLVFQDEQFF
cdr3_nt: TGTGCCAGCAGCTTAGTGTTCCAGGATGAGCAGTTCTTC

clone_size: NA
j_call: TRBJ1-6
d_call: NA
v_call: TRBV4-1
cdr3_aa: CASSQLRSGFVNSPLHF
cdr3_nt: TGCGCCAGCAGCCAACTCCGGTCGGGGTTTGTAAATTCACCCCTCCACTTT

clone_size: NA
j_call: TRBJ2-7
d_call: TRBD2
v_call: TRBV7-2
cdr3_aa: CASRGGSSYEQYF
cdr3_nt: TGTGCCAGCAGGGGGGGGAGCTCCTACGAGCAGTACTTC